This is a list of T cell receptor beta chains from one sample in a study of shared clonotypes between healthy human individuals. TCRdb keeps only in-frame clones here, not all; method: immunoSEQ multiplex PCR. The table has about 470,000 clones, 79% seen once. The sequencing sample was made of PBMCs. The receptors shown here come from a woman aged 40-49 years in good health. Some clones in this sample may be carry-over from other donors' samples. The conserved cysteine and the conserved F or W are not part of the CDR3 here. The D gene is left open where the match is weak.

TRBV6-4	.	11	TRBJ1-2	ASRRGEDYGYT
TRBV5-1	.	14	TRBJ1-4	ASSLGPTGRGEKLF
TRBV11-2	TRBD2	14	TRBJ2-1	ASSLAGRGSYNEQF
TRBV5-1	.	12	TRBJ2-1	ASSPGSSYNEQF
TRBV14	.	12	TRBJ1-1	ASSQANRRSEAF
TRBV5-1	.	14	TRBJ2-2	ASSLVAGRLAGELF
TRBV7-9	.	12	TRBJ2-1	ASSLVNSYNEQF
TRBV7-2	TRBD1	13	TRBJ2-7	ASSLAGQGAYEQY
TRBV27	.	13	TRBJ2-1	ASSLDPIGYNEQF
TRBV19	TRBD1	14	TRBJ2-1	ASSMPRDRGLNEQF
TRBV19	TRBD2	13	TRBJ2-1	ASSSPGLAGAEQF
TRBV28	TRBD1	13	TRBJ1-2	ASSFGLGQFYGYT
TRBV28	TRBD1	14	TRBJ1-4	ASSLWAGQGDEKLF
TRBV7-2	TRBD1	13	TRBJ2-7	ASRMLGQVSYEQY
TRBV19	TRBD2	14	TRBJ2-1	ASTLAGSRSYNEQF
TRBV11-3	.	14	TRBJ2-3	ASSPGDSGYTDTQY
TRBV2	TRBD2	12	TRBJ2-1	ASGGGSSYNEQF
TRBV6-4	TRBD2	15	TRBJ2-3	AKGTSGSPGGTDTQY
TRBV28	.	10	TRBJ1-1	ASRPGTPEAF
TRBV9	.	14	TRBJ2-4	ASSPRVGIAKNIQY
TRBV30	.	10	TRBJ2-7	AWTLSSYEQY
TRBV27	.	15	TRBJ2-3	ASSPRGGTLSTDTQY
TRBV19	.	10	TRBJ1-5	ASQGRGQPQH
TRBV18	TRBD2	13	TRBJ2-1	ASSPSGGALNEQF
TRBV7-6	TRBD1	12	TRBJ2-3	ASSVGQGKDTQY
TRBV5-5	.	10	TRBJ2-7	ASSFQYYEQY